The T cell receptor (beta chain) under discussion was sequenced for a study of shared clonotypes between healthy human individuals. The wider study: Every donor yielded three CD4 naive, three CD4 memory, two CD8 naive and one CD8 memory plate. General observations from the study: Sharing across four donors was highest in naive CD4 (about 5%) and lowest in memory CD8 (approximately 0.4%).

Assay: immunoSEQ multiplex PCR; the TCRdb copy retains only in-frame clones and omits some. Of around 600,000 clones listed, roughly 96% are singletons. On this clone: The antigen remains unidentified.

CD45RO-negative CD8 cells positively selected for CCR7 made up the naive population, which excluded terminally differentiated effector memory CD45RA+ cells. The CDR3 has 12 amino acids. Trimming pared 4 bases from V and 10 bases from J, leaving 13 bases between. Germline CDR1 MNHEY, CDR2 SMNVEV (reference sequence). What was sequenced was naive CD8+ T cells sorted from blood. This rearrangement joins TRBV27 to TRBJ1-1; D is undetermined. The receptor was isolated from a woman younger than 45 in good health. CDR3 DNA: TGTGCCAGCAGTTCCTCCGTGCTGCCAGCTTTCTTT. Its translation is CASSSSVLPAFF.